The present entry profiles one TCR beta chain with its context. Its antigen is unknown. The sample comes from a study of cytomegalovirus exposure and HLA in healthy donors. Study-wide findings and caveats: In vitro work confirmed that a few CMV-associated chains recognize CMV antigens.

Trimming cost V 7 bases and J 5 bases, with 14 bases left between them. Looked up from germline, CDR1 is MDHEN and CDR2 is SYDVKM. This CDR3 spans 13 amino acids. 60 Vbeta and 13 Jbeta primers were used in PCR. The table came from immunoSEQ multiplex PCR; TCRdb's copy has only in-frame clones and leaves some out. This sample carries 100,000 or so clones, 76% of them seen once, and the ten largest clones take around 5%. V gene TRBV28 combines with J gene TRBJ1-1, with D possibly TRBD1 on 6 matching bases. Sequenced material: PBMCs. The TCR sequence derives from a man aged 30 to 39 in good health and CMV-seropositive. CDR3 coding DNA: TGTGCCAGCAATACACAGGGCTTTACTGAAGCTTTCTTT. As protein: CASNTQGFTEAFF.